What follows describes a single T cell receptor (beta chain). Its cognate antigen is unknown. Together with a sample-barcoded 5' primer, a J-beta primer mix was included in a second PCR lasting about 7 to 12 cycles. Each single sample gave us at least 2.5 million CDR3-containing paired-end reads. One entry per CDR3 protein results from TCRdb running MiXCR on the 5' RACE reads. This sample has 1.5 million to 2 million distinct CDR3 sequences, with about 30% found just once. The data stem from a study of blood T cells in healthy people across ages. Regarding the study as a whole: Donor CMV status was unknown, possibly confounding expanded clonotype changes. Conclusively comparing naive with antigen-experienced cells was impossible with unsorted PBMCs.

The germline V gene has CDR1 DFQATT and CDR2 SNEGSKA (reference sequence). The ends lost 3 bases at V and 9 bases at J; junction bases unmatched: 14. The CDR3 has 15 amino acids. The V call is TRBV20-1, the J call TRBJ2-1; 7 bases match TRBD2. The specimen sequenced was blood. The TCR comes from a woman aged 25 to 39 in good health. The CDR3 DNA is TGCAGTGCTAGGTCGTCTAGCGGTCCTGGGGTTGAGCAGTTCTTC. It encodes CSARSSSGPGVEQFF.